The clone carrying this T cell receptor beta chain was detected only a few times. Antigen: not known. Expressed TCRB transcripts were sequenced because the isolated RNA had all been reverse transcribed beforehand. Naive, central memory and regulatory T cell samples averaged about 3.57 million immunoSEQ reads each. Sequencing was performed with immunoSEQ multiplex PCR; in TCRdb, only in-frame clones are kept and a portion is missing. The sample lists about 900,000 clones, around a sixth occurring once. The CDR3 is made up of 13 amino acids. V lost 8 bases, J lost 4 bases, and 13 bases lay in between. Germline V gives CDR1 MNHEY, CDR2 SMNVEV (reference sequence). This entry belongs to a study of beta chain features in type 1 diabetes. Overall study findings and caveats: HLA influence on TCRB rearrangement stayed unresolved here. A closer apparent resemblance between naive, central memory and Treg TCRB repertoires was seen in patients than in healthy donors.

Averaging approximately 0.11 L, one heparinised blood draw was given by each donor. The chain has TRBV27 and TRBJ2-3; tentatively, D is TRBD1 or TRBD2 (5 bases each). The sample was naive CD4+ T cells from blood. This clonotype was sampled from a woman in her late teens or twenties in good health. CDR3 sequence: CASGDLWPDTQYF. The CDR3 region has the DNA TGTGCCAGCGGGGACCTGTGGCCAGATACGCAGTATTTT.